A selection of T cell receptor beta chains follows, all from one sample in a study of monozygotic twins with inflammatory bowel disease. From its re-call of the 5' RACE reads, TCRdb lists each CDR3 protein once, without DNA. The sample table includes 330,000 or so distinct CDR3 sequences. The sequenced sample was blood. The receptor source for this set is a human donor with ulcerative colitis or Crohn's disease, or a healthy co-twin of an affected twin (not recorded which). Each CDR3 is given with its conserved first and last residue. Each record gives: J gene, V gene, CDR3 protein.

J: TRBJ2-1; V: TRBV7-2; CDR3: CASRTSGATYNEQFF
J: TRBJ2-2; V: TRBV5-1; CDR3: CASSYRGDTGELFF
J: TRBJ2-1; V: TRBV13; CDR3: CASSTSLNEQFF
J: TRBJ2-4; V: TRBV7-8; CDR3: CASSDRWDMKNIQYF
J: TRBJ2-5; V: TRBV5-1; CDR3: CASSPVDRRVPFQETQYF
J: TRBJ2-5; V: TRBV2; CDR3: CASGYGLAGVETQYF
J: TRBJ2-2; V: TRBV29-1; CDR3: CSVNRYTGELFF
J: TRBJ2-3; V: TRBV20-1; CDR3: CSAFDLGTDTQYF
J: TRBJ2-3; V: TRBV19; CDR3: CASSIRAAVTDTQYF
J: TRBJ2-3; V: TRBV2; CDR3: CASSDWKTSTDTQYF
J: TRBJ1-2; V: TRBV4-1; CDR3: CASSPAVMAGLGYTF
J: TRBJ2-1; V: TRBV7-7; CDR3: CASSLDSGTYNEQFF
J: TRBJ2-1; V: TRBV7-2; CDR3: CASSRSGTSANNEQFF
J: TRBJ1-4; V: TRBV18; CDR3: CASSPGIHSTNEKLFF
J: TRBJ2-1; V: TRBV5-1; CDR3: CASSFETGRNEQFF
J: TRBJ2-7; V: TRBV28; CDR3: CASSLPGSLAEQYF
J: TRBJ1-2; V: TRBV5-1; CDR3: CASSLFSGGYTF
J: TRBJ1-5; V: TRBV23-1; CDR3: CASSQPRRTVDDSNQPQHF
J: TRBJ1-1; V: TRBV6-2/TRBV6-3; CDR3: CASSYPLGQTLEAFF
J: TRBJ2-3; V: TRBV7-2; CDR3: CASSLALILDRAGDTQYF
J: TRBJ2-3; V: TRBV29-1; CDR3: CSVIRADTQYF
J: TRBJ2-3; V: TRBV11-2; CDR3: CASSLGDRDIESQYF
J: TRBJ1-1; V: TRBV27; CDR3: CASSFYQNTEAFF
J: TRBJ2-7; V: TRBV5-1; CDR3: CASSLEAGGTYEQYF
J: TRBJ1-1; V: TRBV10-3; CDR3: CATAMDTSNTEAFF
J: TRBJ1-4; V: TRBV7-2; CDR3: CASRRDRGSNEKLFF
J: TRBJ2-1; V: TRBV10-3; CDR3: CAIRSTSVGHNEQFF
J: TRBJ1-1; V: TRBV20-1; CDR3: CSARDPNTEAFF
J: TRBJ2-7; V: TRBV9; CDR3: CASSGGGRLYEQYF
J: TRBJ2-2; V: TRBV5-1; CDR3: CASSLDTGFFGELFF
J: TRBJ1-1; V: TRBV28; CDR3: CASKPPGSLNTEAFF
J: TRBJ1-1; V: TRBV7-9; CDR3: CASSFSLTGDTEAFF
J: TRBJ1-1; V: TRBV5-1; CDR3: CASSTRAGSIGAFF
J: TRBJ2-7; V: TRBV2; CDR3: CASSVQREGTEQYF
J: TRBJ2-1; V: TRBV5-4; CDR3: CASSLAKGGGLYNEQFF
J: TRBJ2-5; V: TRBV11-2; CDR3: CASSSRDGGNYQETQYF
J: TRBJ2-6; V: TRBV5-1; CDR3: CASSLGTSGGSGANVLTF
J: TRBJ2-3; V: TRBV10-2; CDR3: CASSAARSFSTDTQYF
J: TRBJ1-3; V: TRBV5-1; CDR3: CASSLGGEGSGNTIYF
J: TRBJ1-6; V: TRBV7-2; CDR3: CATGQGNSPLHF
J: TRBJ2-3; V: TRBV5-1; CDR3: CASSPAWADTQYF
J: TRBJ2-4; V: TRBV12-3/TRBV12-4; CDR3: CASTRFKNIQYF
J: TRBJ2-2; V: TRBV5-1; CDR3: CASSSGMSGELFF
J: TRBJ2-1; V: TRBV4-2; CDR3: CASGPTGAYNEQFF
J: TRBJ2-3; V: TRBV7-9; CDR3: CASSFGGDTDTQYF
J: TRBJ2-7; V: TRBV3-1; CDR3: CASSPGTAGEQYF
J: TRBJ1-5; V: TRBV5-5; CDR3: CASSLDSTYQPQHF
J: TRBJ2-7; V: TRBV4-3; CDR3: CASSQETSGHLYEQYF
J: TRBJ2-3; V: TRBV5-4; CDR3: CASRLGLTDTQYF
J: TRBJ2-7; V: TRBV20-1; CDR3: CSARAGTSGSYEQYF
J: TRBJ1-3; V: TRBV12-3/TRBV12-4; CDR3: CASSLSDPTDTIYF
J: TRBJ1-1; V: TRBV5-1; CDR3: CASSLNGHGNTEAFF
J: TRBJ1-1; V: TRBV20-1; CDR3: CSARDLNPGAFF
J: TRBJ2-6; V: TRBV18; CDR3: CASSPQGGAGANVLTF
J: TRBJ1-1; V: TRBV5-1; CDR3: CASSLDGHLTEAFF
J: TRBJ2-7; V: TRBV29-1; CDR3: CSVESDPPVYEQYF
J: TRBJ1-1; V: TRBV20-1; CDR3: CSASPHFLGNTEAFF